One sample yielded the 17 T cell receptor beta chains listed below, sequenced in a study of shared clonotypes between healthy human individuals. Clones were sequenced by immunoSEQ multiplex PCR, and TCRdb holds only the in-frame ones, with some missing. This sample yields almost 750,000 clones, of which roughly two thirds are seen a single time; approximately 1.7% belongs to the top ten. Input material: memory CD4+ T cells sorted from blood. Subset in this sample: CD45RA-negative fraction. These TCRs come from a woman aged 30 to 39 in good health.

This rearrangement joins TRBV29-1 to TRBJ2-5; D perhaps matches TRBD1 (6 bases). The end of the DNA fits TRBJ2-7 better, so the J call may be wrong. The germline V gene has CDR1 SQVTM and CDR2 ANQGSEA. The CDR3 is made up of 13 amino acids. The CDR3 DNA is TGCAGCGTTGCTGGACAGAAGACCTACGAGCAGTACTTC. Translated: CSVAGQKTYEQYF.

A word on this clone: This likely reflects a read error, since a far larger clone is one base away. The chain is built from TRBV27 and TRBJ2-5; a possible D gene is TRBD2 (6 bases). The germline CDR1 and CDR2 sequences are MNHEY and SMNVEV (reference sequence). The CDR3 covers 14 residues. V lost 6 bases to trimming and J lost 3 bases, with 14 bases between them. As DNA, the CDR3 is TGTGCCAGCAGATCCCGGTCGGGGGAAGAGACCCAGTACTTC. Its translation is CASRSRSGEETQYF.

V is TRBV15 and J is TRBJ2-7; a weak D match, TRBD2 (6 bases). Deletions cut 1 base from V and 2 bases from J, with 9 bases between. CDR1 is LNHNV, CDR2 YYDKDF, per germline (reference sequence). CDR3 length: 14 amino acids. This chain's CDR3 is CATSRVRGAYEQYF. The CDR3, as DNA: TGTGCCACCAGCAGAGTGCGCGGGGCCTACGAGCAGTACTTC.

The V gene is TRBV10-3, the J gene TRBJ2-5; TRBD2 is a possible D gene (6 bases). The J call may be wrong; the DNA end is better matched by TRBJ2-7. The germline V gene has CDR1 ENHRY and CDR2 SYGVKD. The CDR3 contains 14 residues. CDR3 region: CAISDERVSYEQYF. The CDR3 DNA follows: TGTGCCATCAGTGATGAGCGGGTGTCCTACGAGCAGTACTTC.

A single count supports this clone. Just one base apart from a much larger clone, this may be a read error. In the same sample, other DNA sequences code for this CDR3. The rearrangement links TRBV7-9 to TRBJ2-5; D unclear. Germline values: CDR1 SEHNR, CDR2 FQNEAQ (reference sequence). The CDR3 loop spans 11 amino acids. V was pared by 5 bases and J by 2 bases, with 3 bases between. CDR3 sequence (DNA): TGTGCCAGCAGCCCACAAGAGACCCAGTACTTC. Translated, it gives CASSPQETQYF.

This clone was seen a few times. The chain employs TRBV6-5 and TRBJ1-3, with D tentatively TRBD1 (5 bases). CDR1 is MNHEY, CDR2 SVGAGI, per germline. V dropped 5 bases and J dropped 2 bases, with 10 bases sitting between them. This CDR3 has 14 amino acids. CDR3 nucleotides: TGTGCCAGCAGTCGGCAGGGTGCTGGAAACACCATATATTTT. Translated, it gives CASSRQGAGNTIYF.

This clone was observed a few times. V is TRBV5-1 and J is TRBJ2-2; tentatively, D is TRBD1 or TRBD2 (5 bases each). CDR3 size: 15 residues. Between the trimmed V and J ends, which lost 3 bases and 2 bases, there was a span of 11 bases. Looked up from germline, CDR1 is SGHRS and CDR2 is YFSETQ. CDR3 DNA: TGCGCCAGCAGCTCCGGGACCTCAAACACCGGGGAGCTGTTTTTT. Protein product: CASSSGTSNTGELFF.

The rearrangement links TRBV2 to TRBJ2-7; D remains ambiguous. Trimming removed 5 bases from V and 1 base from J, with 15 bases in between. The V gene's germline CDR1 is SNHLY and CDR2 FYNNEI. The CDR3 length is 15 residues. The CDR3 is CASSLGGVRSYEQYF. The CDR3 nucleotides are TGTGCCAGCAGTTTGGGTGGGGTGAGGTCCTACGAGCAGTACTTC.

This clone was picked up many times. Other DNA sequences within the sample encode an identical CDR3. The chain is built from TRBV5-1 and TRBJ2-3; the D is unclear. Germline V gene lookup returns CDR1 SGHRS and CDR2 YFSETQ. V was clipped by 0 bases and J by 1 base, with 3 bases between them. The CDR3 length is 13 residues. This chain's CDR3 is CASSLGGTDTQYF. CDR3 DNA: TGCGCCAGCAGCTTGGGGGGCACAGATACGCAGTATTTT.

The CDR3 DNA follows: TGCAGCGTTGCCGGGACAGTGGGTCTTGGCTACACCTTC. Protein product: CSVAGTVGLGYTF. The chain is built from TRBV29-1 and TRBJ1-2, with TRBD1 matching 7 bases. The J segment lost 7 bases and the V segment lost 4 bases, leaving 9 bases of the junction unmatched. The CDR3 consists of 13 residues. CDR1 SQVTM and CDR2 ANQGSEA come from the germline V gene.

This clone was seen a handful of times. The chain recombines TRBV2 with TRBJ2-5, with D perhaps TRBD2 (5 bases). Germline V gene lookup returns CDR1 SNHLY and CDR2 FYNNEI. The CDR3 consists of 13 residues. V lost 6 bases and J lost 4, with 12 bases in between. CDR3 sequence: CASRDSGVETQYF. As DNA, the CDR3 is TGTGCCAGCAGGGACTCGGGCGTAGAGACCCAGTACTTC.

The CDR3 sequence: CATSLAHRGLDEQYF. For the CDR3, the DNA is TGTGCCACCAGCCTCGCCCACAGGGGGCTGGACGAGCAGTACTTC. The V gene is TRBV15, the J gene TRBJ2-7; TRBD1 agrees at 9 bases. There are 15 residues in the CDR3. V gave up 5 bases and J gave up 5 bases; unmatched junction bases: 10. Germline CDR1 reads LNHNV; CDR2 reads YYDKDF (reference sequence). Supplemented by reference TRBV15 and TRBJ2-7, the full variable domain reads DAMVIQNPRYQVTQFGKPVTLSCSQTLNHNVMYWYQQKSSQAPKLLFHYYDKDFNNEADTPDNFQSRRPNTSFCFLDIRSPGLGDTAMYLCATSLAHRGLDEQYFGPGTRLTVT.

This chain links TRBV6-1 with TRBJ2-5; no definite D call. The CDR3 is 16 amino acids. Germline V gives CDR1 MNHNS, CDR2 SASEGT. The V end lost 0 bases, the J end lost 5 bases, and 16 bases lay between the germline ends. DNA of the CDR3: TGTGCCAGCAGTGAAGCTTCGGGCCAGAGTTGGGAGACCCAGTACTTC. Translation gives CASSEASGQSWETQYF.

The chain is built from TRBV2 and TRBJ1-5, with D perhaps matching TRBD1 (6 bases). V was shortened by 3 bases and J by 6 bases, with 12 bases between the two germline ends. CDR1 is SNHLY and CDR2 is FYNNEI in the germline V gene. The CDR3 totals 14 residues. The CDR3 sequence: CASSEQGLSQPQHF. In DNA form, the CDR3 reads TGTGCCAGCAGTGAGCAGGGGCTCTCTCAGCCCCAGCATTTT.

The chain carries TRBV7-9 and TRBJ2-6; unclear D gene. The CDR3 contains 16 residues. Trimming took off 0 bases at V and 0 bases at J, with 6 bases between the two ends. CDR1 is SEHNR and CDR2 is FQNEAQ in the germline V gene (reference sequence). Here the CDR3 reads CASSLAPTSGANVLTF. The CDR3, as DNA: TGTGCCAGCAGCTTAGCGCCGACCTCTGGGGCCAACGTCCTGACTTTC.

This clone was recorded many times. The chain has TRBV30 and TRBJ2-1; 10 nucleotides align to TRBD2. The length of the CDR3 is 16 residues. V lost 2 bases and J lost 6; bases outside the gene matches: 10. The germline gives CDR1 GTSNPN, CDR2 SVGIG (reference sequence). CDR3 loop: CAWSNALAGVGNEQFF. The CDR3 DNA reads TGTGCCTGGAGTAACGCCCTAGCGGGAGTAGGCAATGAGCAGTTCTTC.

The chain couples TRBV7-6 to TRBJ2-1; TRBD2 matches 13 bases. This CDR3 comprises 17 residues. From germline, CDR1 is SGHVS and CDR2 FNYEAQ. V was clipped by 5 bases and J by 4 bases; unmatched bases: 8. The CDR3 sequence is CASSQAGTSGTYNEQFF. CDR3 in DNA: TGTGCCAGCAGCCAGGCCGGGACTAGCGGGACATACAATGAGCAGTTCTTC.